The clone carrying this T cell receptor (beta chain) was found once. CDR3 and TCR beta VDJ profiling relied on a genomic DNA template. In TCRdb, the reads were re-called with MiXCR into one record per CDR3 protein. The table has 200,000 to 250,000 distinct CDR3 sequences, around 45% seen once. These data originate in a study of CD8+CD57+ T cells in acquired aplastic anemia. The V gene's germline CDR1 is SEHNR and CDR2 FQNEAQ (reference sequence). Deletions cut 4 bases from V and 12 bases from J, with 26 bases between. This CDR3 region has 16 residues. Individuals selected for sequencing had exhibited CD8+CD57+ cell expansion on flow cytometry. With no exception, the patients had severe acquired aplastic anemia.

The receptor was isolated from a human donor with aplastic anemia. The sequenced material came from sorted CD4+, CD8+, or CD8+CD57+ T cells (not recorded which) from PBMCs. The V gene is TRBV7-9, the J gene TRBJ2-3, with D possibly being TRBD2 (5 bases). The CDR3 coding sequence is TGTGCCAGCAGCTCACGGACTGCCTCTAGCACAGATATACAGTATTTT. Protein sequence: CASSSRTASSTDIQYF. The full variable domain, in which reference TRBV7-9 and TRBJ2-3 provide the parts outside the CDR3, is DTGVSQNPRHKITKRGQNVTFRCDPISEHNRLYWYRQTLGQGPEFLTYFQNEAQLEKSRLLSDRFSAERPKGSFSTLEIQRTEQGDSAMYLCASSSRTASSTDIQYFGPGTRLTVL.